The present entry profiles one T cell receptor beta chain with its context. The CDR3 runs to 14 residues. Deletions cut 1 base from V and 5 bases from J, with 10 bases between. CDR1 is SGHTS and CDR2 is YDEGEE in the germline V gene. The data belong to a study of blood T cell repertoires in COVID-19. Study background: From T cells, B-cell-depleted T cells, or PBMCs came the material, which was cDNA or gDNA.

In the original processing: Researchers report that nucleated cell counts were estimated from reference gene primer amplification. Clones were read by immunoSEQ multiplex PCR, and TCRdb kept only the in-frame ones, dropping some. From that table come the V and J calls and clone size; the DNA was used to work out D and trimming. The data show 300,000 to 350,000 clones, 90% seen once. Individuals aged about 18 to 89 years were recruited from fewer than 30 US areas. This clonotype was obtained from a woman aged 18-29 years with acute COVID-19. The sequenced sample consisted of PBMCs or T cells enriched from blood (not recorded which). The rearrangement uses TRBV5-8 and TRBJ1-5; unclear D gene. CDR3: CASSLLGGDQPQHF. Here the CDR3 DNA reads TGTGCCAGCAGCTTGTTAGGCGGAGATCAGCCCCAGCATTTT.